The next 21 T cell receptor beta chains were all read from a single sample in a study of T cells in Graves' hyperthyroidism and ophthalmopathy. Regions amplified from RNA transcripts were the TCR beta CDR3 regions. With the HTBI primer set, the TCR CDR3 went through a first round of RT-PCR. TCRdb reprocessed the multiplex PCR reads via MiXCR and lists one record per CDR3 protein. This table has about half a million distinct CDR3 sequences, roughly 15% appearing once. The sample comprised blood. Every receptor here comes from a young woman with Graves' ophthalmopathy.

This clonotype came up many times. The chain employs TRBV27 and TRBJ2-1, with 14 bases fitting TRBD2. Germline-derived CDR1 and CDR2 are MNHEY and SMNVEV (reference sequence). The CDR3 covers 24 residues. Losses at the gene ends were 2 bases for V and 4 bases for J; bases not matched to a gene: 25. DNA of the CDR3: TGTGCCAGCAGTTTAGGCTTTGCGCGGGGACTAGCGGGAGTCGATTTAGATTCGTACAATGAGCAGTTCTTC. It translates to CASSLGFARGLAGVDLDSYNEQFF.

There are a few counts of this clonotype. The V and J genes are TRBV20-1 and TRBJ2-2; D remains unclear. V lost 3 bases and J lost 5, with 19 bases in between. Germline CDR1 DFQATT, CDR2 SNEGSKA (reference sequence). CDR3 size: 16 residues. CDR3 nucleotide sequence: TGCAGTGCTAGTAATGTCGATGGATCGATGACCGGGGAGCTGTTTTTT. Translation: CSASNVDGSMTGELFF.

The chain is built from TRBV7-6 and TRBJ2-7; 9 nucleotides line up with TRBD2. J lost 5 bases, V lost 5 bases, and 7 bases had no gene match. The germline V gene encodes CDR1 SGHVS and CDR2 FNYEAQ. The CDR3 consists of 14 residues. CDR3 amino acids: CASSIGTSRNEQYF. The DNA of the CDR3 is TGTGCCAGCAGCATAGGGACTAGCAGGAACGAGCAGTACTTC.

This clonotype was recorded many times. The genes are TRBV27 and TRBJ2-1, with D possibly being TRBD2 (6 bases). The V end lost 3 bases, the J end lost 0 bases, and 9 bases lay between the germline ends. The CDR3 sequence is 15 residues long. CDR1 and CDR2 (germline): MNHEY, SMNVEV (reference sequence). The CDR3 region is CASSLEGSSYNEQFF. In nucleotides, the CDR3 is TGTGCCAGCAGTTTGGAGGGGAGCTCCTACAATGAGCAGTTCTTC.

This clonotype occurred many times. CDR3 nucleotides: TGTGCCACCAGCAGAGATCGGGGGAACACTGAAGCTTTCTTT. Translation gives CATSRDRGNTEAFF. This rearrangement joins TRBV15 to TRBJ1-1; no firm D call. Germline-derived CDR1 and CDR2 are LNHNV and YYDKDF (reference sequence). V was pared by 0 bases and J by 1 base, with 6 bases between. The CDR3 spans 14 residues.

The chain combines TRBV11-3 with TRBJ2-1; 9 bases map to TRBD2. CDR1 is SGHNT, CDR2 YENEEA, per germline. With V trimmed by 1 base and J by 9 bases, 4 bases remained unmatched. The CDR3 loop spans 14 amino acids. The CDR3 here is CASSLGGRGSEQFF. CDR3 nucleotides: TGTGCCAGCAGCTTAGGCGGGAGGGGGAGTGAGCAGTTCTTC.

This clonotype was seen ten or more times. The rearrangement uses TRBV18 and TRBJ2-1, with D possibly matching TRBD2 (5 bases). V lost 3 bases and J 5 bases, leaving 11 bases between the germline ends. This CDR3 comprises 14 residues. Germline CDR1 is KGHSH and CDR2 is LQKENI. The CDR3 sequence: CASSPGGGDNEQFF. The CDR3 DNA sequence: TGTGCCAGCTCACCCGGAGGAGGAGACAATGAGCAGTTCTTC.

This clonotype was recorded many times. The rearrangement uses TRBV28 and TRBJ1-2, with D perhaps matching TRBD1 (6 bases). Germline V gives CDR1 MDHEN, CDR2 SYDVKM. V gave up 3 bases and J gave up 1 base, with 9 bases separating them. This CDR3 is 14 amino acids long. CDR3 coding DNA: TGTGCCAGCAGTTTCCAGGACAGTAACTATGGCTACACCTTC. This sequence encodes CASSFQDSNYGYTF.

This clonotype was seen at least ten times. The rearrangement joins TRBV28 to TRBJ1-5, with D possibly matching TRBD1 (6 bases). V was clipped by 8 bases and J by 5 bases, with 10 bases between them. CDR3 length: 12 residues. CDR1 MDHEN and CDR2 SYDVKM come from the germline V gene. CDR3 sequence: CASWGQDQPQHF. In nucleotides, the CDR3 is TGTGCCAGCTGGGGGCAGGATCAGCCCCAGCATTTT.

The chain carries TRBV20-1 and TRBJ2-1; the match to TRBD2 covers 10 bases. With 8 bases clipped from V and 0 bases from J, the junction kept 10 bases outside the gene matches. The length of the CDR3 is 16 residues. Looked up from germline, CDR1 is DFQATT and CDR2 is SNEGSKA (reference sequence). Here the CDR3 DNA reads TGCAGTATTGGACTAGCGGTTGGGGCCTCCTACAATGAGCAGTTCTTC. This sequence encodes CSIGLAVGASYNEQFF.

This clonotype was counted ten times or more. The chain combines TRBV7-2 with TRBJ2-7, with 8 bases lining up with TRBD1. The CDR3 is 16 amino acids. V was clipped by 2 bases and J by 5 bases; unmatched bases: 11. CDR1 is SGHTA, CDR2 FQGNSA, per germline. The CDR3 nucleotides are TGTGCCAGCAGCTTATGGCCCTCAGGGGGCCATAACGAGCAGTACTTC. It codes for CASSLWPSGGHNEQYF. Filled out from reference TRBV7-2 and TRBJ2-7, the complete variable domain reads GAGVSQSPSNKVTEKGKDVELRCDPISGHTALYWYRQSLGQGLEFLIYFQGNSAPDKSGLPSDRFSAERTGGSVSTLTIQRTQQEDSAVYLCASSLWPSGGHNEQYFGPGTRLTVT.

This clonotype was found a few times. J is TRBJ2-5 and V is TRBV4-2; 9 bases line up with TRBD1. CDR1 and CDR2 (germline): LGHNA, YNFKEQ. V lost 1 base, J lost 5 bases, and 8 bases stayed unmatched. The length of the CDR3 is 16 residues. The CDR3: CASSQGADRGGETQYF. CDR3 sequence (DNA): TGTGCCAGCAGCCAAGGGGCGGACAGGGGAGGCGAGACCCAGTACTTC.

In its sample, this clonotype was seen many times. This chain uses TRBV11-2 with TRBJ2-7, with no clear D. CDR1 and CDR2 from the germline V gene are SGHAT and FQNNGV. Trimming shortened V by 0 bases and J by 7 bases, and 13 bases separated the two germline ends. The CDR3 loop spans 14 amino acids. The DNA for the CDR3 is TGTGCCAGCAGCTTAGATCGCGGCTTTGGGGAGCAGTACTTC. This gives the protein CASSLDRGFGEQYF.

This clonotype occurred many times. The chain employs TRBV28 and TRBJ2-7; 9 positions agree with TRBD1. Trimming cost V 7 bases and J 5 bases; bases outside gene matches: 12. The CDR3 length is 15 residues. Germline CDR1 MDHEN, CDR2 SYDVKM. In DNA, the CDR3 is TGTGCCAGCACCCTTGGAGGGACAGGGTTTAACGAGCAGTACTTC. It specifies CASTLGGTGFNEQYF. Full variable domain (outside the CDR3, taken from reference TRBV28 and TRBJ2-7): DVKVTQSSRYLVKRTGEKVFLECVQDMDHENMFWYRQDPGLGLRLIYFSYDVKMKEKGDIPEGYSVSREKKERFSLILESASTNQTSMYLCASTLGGTGFNEQYFGPGTRLTVT.

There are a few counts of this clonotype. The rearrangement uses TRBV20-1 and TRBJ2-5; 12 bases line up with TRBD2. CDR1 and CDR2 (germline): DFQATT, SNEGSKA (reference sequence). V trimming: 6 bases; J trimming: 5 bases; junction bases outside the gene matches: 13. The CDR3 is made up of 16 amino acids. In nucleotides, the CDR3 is TGCAGTGCCCCATCCCACCTAGCGGGAGGGTTGGAGACCCAGTACTTC. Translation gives CSAPSHLAGGLETQYF.

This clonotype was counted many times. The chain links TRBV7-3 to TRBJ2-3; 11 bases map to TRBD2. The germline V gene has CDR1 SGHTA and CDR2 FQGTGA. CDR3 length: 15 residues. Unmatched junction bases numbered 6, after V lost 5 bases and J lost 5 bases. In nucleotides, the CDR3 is TGTGCCAGCAGCCCGCGACTAGCGGGAAAAGATACGCAGTATTTT. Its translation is CASSPRLAGKDTQYF.

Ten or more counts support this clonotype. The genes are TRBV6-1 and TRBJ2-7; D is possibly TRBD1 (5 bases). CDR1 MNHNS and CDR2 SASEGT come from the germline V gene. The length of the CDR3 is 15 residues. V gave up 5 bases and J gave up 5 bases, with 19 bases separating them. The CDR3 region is CASSRVGRAKDEQYF. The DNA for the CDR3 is TGTGCCAGCAGTCGAGTCGGCAGGGCTAAGGACGAGCAGTACTTC.

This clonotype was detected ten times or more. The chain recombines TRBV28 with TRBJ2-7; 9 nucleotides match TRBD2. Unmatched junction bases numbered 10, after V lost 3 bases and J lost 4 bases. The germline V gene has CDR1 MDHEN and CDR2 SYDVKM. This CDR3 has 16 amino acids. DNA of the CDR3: TGTGCCAGCAGTTTGCTCCCCGCGGGAGGGGGATACGAGCAGTACTTC. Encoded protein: CASSLLPAGGGYEQYF.

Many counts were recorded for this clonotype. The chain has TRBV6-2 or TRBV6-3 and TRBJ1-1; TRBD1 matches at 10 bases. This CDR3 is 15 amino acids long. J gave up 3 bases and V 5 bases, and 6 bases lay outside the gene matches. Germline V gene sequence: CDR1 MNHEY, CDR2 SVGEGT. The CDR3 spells CASSRTGGRYTEAFF. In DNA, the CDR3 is TGTGCCAGCAGTCGGACAGGGGGGAGATACACTGAAGCTTTCTTT.

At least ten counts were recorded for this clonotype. CDR3 protein: CASSSRTGGWYEQYF. The CDR3 coding sequence is TGTGCCAGCAGTTCCCGGACAGGGGGATGGTACGAGCAGTACTTC. The chain has TRBV12-3 or TRBV12-4 and TRBJ2-7; 10 positions agree with TRBD1. The V gene end was trimmed by 4 bases and the J gene end by 4 bases; junction bases not matched to a gene: 7. The CDR3 is 15 amino acids.

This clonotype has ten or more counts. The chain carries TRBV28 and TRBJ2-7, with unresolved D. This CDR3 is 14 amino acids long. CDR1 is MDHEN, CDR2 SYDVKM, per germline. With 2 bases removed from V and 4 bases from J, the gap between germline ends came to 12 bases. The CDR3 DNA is TGTGCCAGCAGTTTACTGGACCAGCCTTACGAGCAGTACTTC. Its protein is CASSLLDQPYEQYF.